This note documents a single T cell receptor beta chain sequence. It was during active infection that Seattle patients were enrolled and then longitudinally followed. The CDR3 has 14 residues. V dropped 3 bases and J dropped 6 bases, with 12 bases sitting between them. The germline V gene encodes CDR1 LGHNA and CDR2 YNFKEQ. Original processing notes: Estimation of nucleated cell counts was performed using reference gene primer amplification. Some clones are missing from TCRdb's copy, which holds only in-frame ones; the method was immunoSEQ multiplex PCR. That table gives V, J and clone size, and the DNA gave D and trimming. The sample includes fewer than 65,000 clones, around 89% of them seen just once. The data were taken from a study of blood T cell repertoires in COVID-19. Study-level information: Material from acute and convalescent COVID-19 was sourced from the United States, Italy and Spain. From T cells, B-cell-depleted T cells, or PBMCs came the material, which was cDNA or gDNA.

The V call is TRBV4-2, the J call TRBJ2-4; the D is unclear. The origin of this receptor is a woman aged 60 to 75 with COVID-19, enrolled during active disease. Sequencing used peripheral blood. The CDR3 reads CASSQQSGRNIQYF. Here the CDR3 DNA reads TGTGCCAGCAGCCAGCAATCTGGTAGAAACATTCAGTACTTC.